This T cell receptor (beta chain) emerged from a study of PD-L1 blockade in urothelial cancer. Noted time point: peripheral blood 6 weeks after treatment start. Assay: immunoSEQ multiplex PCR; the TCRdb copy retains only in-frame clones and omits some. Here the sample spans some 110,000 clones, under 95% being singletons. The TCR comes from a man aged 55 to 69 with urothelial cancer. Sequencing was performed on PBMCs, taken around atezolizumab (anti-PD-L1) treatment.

CDR3 coding DNA: TGTGCCAGCAGTTTATATGCGGACAAGAATCAGCCCCAGCATTTT. Encoded protein: CASSLYADKNQPQHF. The chain joins TRBV28 to TRBJ1-5, with D possibly being TRBD1 (5 bases). The CDR3 is 15 residues long. Per germline, CDR1 MDHEN and CDR2 SYDVKM. Trimming removed 1 base at V and 4 bases at J, with 11 bases between.